In its sample, the clone carrying this TCR beta chain was seen many times. The antigen remains unidentified. The data were obtained in a study of human T cells and chemical hapten exposure. Background on the study: An area of 2 cm by roughly 2.2 cm on upper inner arm skin received 2% DPC for sensitization. Patients got weekly scalp diphenylcyclopropenone doses over the approximately 24-week study. Broader study findings: Expanded TCRs made up significantly more big CDR3 similarity clusters than controls did. TCRs above 1 in 1000 frequency did not change with DPC sensitization.

MiXCR, applied by TCRdb to the RACE reads, yields one record per CDR3 protein. The sample gives approximately 89,000 distinct CDR3 sequences, around 9.6% of which show up once; about 2.5% is in the top ten. CDR1 SGHNT and CDR2 YENEEA come from the germline V gene. Unmatched junction bases numbered 6, after V lost 3 bases and J lost 1 base. The CDR3 runs to 16 residues. Time point meaning: patch test 2, 6 weeks after DPC sensitization. Treatment described: therapeutic diphenylcyclopropenone sensitization with weekly scalp DPC. This rearrangement joins TRBV11-3 to TRBJ2-1; TRBD2 agrees at 7 bases. The sample was whole blood, taken in connection with sensitization to the hapten diphenylcyclopropenone (DPC). The TCR sequence derives from a woman aged 25-40 years with alopecia areata. Some clones in this sample may be carry-over from other donors' samples. In DNA form, the CDR3 reads TGTGCCAGCAGCTTGCAGGCACTAGCGTCCTACAATGAGCAGTTCTTC. It translates to CASSLQALASYNEQFF.